Listed here are 19 T cell receptor beta chains from one sample, sequenced in a study of blood T cells in healthy people across ages. Combining a sample-barcoded 5' primer with a J-beta primer mix, a second PCR ran for roughly 6 to 11 cycles. TCRdb redid the calling of the 5' RACE reads with MiXCR, one entry per CDR3 protein. The repertoire holds roughly 860,000 distinct CDR3 sequences, with around two thirds as singletons. Sequencing was carried out using blood. The receptors were sampled from a man aged 25-45 years in good health.

CDR3 loop: CASSLDHDNEQFF. For the CDR3, the DNA is TGTGCCAGCAGCTTGGACCACGACAATGAGCAGTTCTTC. This chain joins TRBV6-5 and TRBJ2-1, with D hard to call. Germline V gene lookup returns CDR1 MNHEY and CDR2 SVGAGI. The CDR3 covers 13 residues. V was cut by 6 bases and J by 5 bases, with 11 bases left in between.

This rearrangement joins TRBV7-3 to TRBJ1-5; maybe TRBD1 (6 bases). The germline V gene has CDR1 SGHTA and CDR2 FQGTGA. V was cut by 10 bases and J by 2 bases, with 33 bases left in between. The CDR3 loop spans 20 amino acids. CDR3 amino acids: CANSRHITLRDTNGNQPQHF. DNA for the CDR3: TGTGCCAACTCCAGACATATAACCCTACGGGACACGAATGGCAATCAGCCCCAGCATTTT.

The chain joins TRBV7-2 to TRBJ2-1; D unresolved. V was cut by 5 bases and J by 4 bases, with 12 bases left in between. CDR3 length: 14 amino acids. Germline V gives CDR1 SGHTA, CDR2 FQGNSA. CDR3 bases: TGTGCCAGCAGCGCCCTGGGCGGTTACAATGAGCAGTTCTTC. Amino acid sequence: CASSALGGYNEQFF.

The chain joins TRBV12-3 or TRBV12-4 to TRBJ1-5; a weak D match, TRBD1 (6 bases). V was pared by 7 bases and J by 6 bases, with 16 bases between. The CDR3 spans 14 residues. CDR3 sequence reads: CASMPGGAGQPQHF. Here the CDR3 DNA reads TGTGCCAGCATGCCGGGGGGGGCCGGTCAGCCCCAGCATTTT.

V is TRBV7-2 and J is TRBJ2-7; D remains unclear. The CDR3 loop spans 13 amino acids. The germline V gene has CDR1 SGHTA and CDR2 FQGNSA. V lost 3 bases to trimming and J lost 3 bases, with 9 bases between them. CDR3 residues: CASSFRDHYEQYF. As DNA, the CDR3 is TGTGCCAGCAGCTTCCGAGATCACTACGAGCAGTACTTC.

This clonotype was recorded only once. The chain links TRBV7-4 to TRBJ2-7; 7 bases are a match to TRBD1. Germline V gives CDR1 SGHVT, CDR2 SQSDAQ. This CDR3 contains 15 residues. V trimming: 2 bases; J trimming: 1 base; junction bases outside the gene matches: 5. CDR3 sequence (DNA): TGTGCCAGCAGCTTAAGGGACAGCGTTTCCTACGAGCAGTACTTC. As protein: CASSLRDSVSYEQYF.

This chain uses TRBV7-2 with TRBJ2-6; TRBD2 matches 8 bases. The V and J ends lost 2 bases and 2 bases, in that order; junction bases with no gene match: 2. The germline CDR1 and CDR2 sequences are SGHTA and FQGNSA. The CDR3 is 16 residues long. CDR3 in DNA: TGTGCCAGCAGCTTATCAGCGGGGGCTGGGGCCAACGTCCTGACTTTC. As protein: CASSLSAGAGANVLTF.

With respect to this clonotype: Just one base apart from a much larger clone, this may be a read error. J is TRBJ2-1 and V is TRBV7-2; 7 bases are a match to TRBD1. The CDR3 runs to 15 residues. The trim removed 0 bases at V and 12 bases at J, leaving 11 bases unmatched. Germline V lookup: CDR1 SGHTA, CDR2 FQGNSA. CDR3 sequence: CASSLAAGTVSRQFF. The CDR3 region has the DNA TGTGCCAGCAGCTTAGCGGCTGGGACAGTTAGTAGGCAGTTCTTC.

CDR3 nucleotide sequence: TGTGCCAGCAGCTTAGCCCCGGCGCGGGTGGATGAGCAGTTCTTC. This gives the protein CASSLAPARVDEQFF. V and J are TRBV7-3 and TRBJ2-1; perhaps TRBD2 as D (5 bases). The CDR3 runs to 15 residues. V was cut by 2 bases and J by 8 bases, with 16 bases left in between. Germline lookup yields CDR1 SGHTA and CDR2 FQGTGA.

V gene TRBV10-3 combines with J gene TRBJ2-2; 10 bases map to TRBD2. The length of the CDR3 is 15 residues. V was clipped by 5 bases and J by 1 base; unmatched bases: 1. Germline lookup yields CDR1 ENHRY and CDR2 SYGVKD. The CDR3 protein is CAISPSGGNTGELFF. The CDR3 DNA is TGTGCCATCAGTCCTAGCGGGGGGAACACCGGGGAGCTGTTTTTT.

Concerning this clonotype: At one boundary the junction diverges from the germline segment, which might be a read error. V is TRBV28 and J is TRBJ2-1; no clear D. Germline V gene sequence: CDR1 MDHEN, CDR2 SYDVKM. This CDR3 has 13 residues. CDR3: CASRRAGPNELFF. The CDR3 DNA follows: TGTGCCAGCAGGCGCGCCGGACCCAATGAGCTGTTCTTC. Based on the CDR3 plus reference TRBV28 and TRBJ2-1, the full variable domain is DVKVTQSSRYLVKRTGEKVFLECVQDMDHENMFWYRQDPGLGLRLIYFSYDVKMKEKGDIPEGYSVSREKKERFSLILESASTNQTSMYLCASRRAGPNELFFGPGTRLTVL.

V usage is TRBV4-3 and J usage is TRBJ2-7; 10 bases agree with TRBD2. CDR1 and CDR2 (germline): LGHNA, YSLEER. The CDR3 is 15 amino acids. Trimming removed 5 bases from V and 1 base from J; junction bases left unmatched: 5. CDR3 coding DNA: TGCGCCAGCAGCTTTGGACTAGCGGCTTCCTACGAGCAGTACTTC. It specifies CASSFGLAASYEQYF.

This clonotype is large by share. This chain connects TRBV6-5 to TRBJ2-3, with D perhaps being TRBD1 or TRBD2 (5 bases each). Germline CDR1 reads MNHEY; CDR2 reads SVGAGI. The CDR3 has 14 residues. Trimming removed 5 bases from V and 6 bases from J, with 15 bases in between. CDR3 sequence reads: CASSRTPRGDTQYF. DNA of the CDR3: TGTGCCAGCAGTCGGACCCCACGGGGCGATACGCAGTATTTT.

This clonotype was seen ten or more times. The chain uses TRBV5-1 and TRBJ2-6, with no clear D. CDR1 SGHRS and CDR2 YFSETQ come from the germline V gene. This CDR3 has 14 residues. V was cut by 4 bases and J by 1 base, with 6 bases left in between. The CDR3 here is CASSTSSGANVLTF. As DNA, the CDR3 is TGCGCCAGCAGCACCTCTTCTGGGGCCAACGTCCTGACTTTC.

The chain combines TRBV6-1 with TRBJ2-4; tentatively, D is TRBD1 (5 bases). Gene TRBJ2-7 matches the end of the DNA better, so the J call may be wrong. The V gene's germline CDR1 is MNHNS and CDR2 SASEGT. There are 15 residues in the CDR3. Here the CDR3 reads CASSGETVNPYEQYF. Written as DNA, the CDR3 is TGTGCCAGCAGCGGCGAGACAGTTAACCCCTACGAGCAGTACTTC.

This CDR3 is CASSPGVVQFFNYGYTF. The CDR3 nucleotides read TGTGCCAGCAGTCCTGGGGTCGTACAGTTCTTCAACTATGGCTACACCTTC. The chain carries TRBV6-5 and TRBJ1-2; D gene unclear. With 5 bases removed from V and 2 bases from J, the gap between germline ends came to 21 bases. The germline V gene has CDR1 MNHEY and CDR2 SVGAGI. The CDR3 is 17 amino acids.

V gene TRBV5-4 combines with J gene TRBJ1-2; D ambiguous. Germline CDR1 and CDR2: SGHNT and YYREEE (reference sequence). The CDR3 loop spans 12 amino acids. V lost 1 base to trimming and J lost 9 bases, with 10 bases between them. This CDR3 reads CASSLHQLSYTF. CDR3 coding DNA: TGTGCCAGCAGCTTGCACCAATTGAGCTACACCTTC.

This clonotype has a handful of counts. The chain joins TRBV29-1 to TRBJ1-2; a possible D gene is TRBD1 (5 bases). The CDR3 has 12 amino acids. Trimming removed 4 bases at V and 5 bases at J, with 11 bases between. Germline V gene sequence: CDR1 SQVTM, CDR2 ANQGSEA. The CDR3 sequence is CSVVRQRYGYTF. CDR3 nucleotide sequence: TGCAGCGTTGTCCGACAGCGATATGGCTACACCTTC.

The V gene is TRBV12-3 or TRBV12-4, the J gene TRBJ2-7; perhaps TRBD1 as D (6 bases). V was pared by 2 bases and J by 0 bases, with 11 bases between. The CDR3 consists of 15 residues. The CDR3 spells CASSLWDISSYEQYF. DNA for the CDR3: TGTGCCAGCAGTTTATGGGACATCAGCTCCTACGAGCAGTACTTC.